This TCR beta chain is drawn from a study of blood T cell repertoires in COVID-19 (dated by TCRdb to about 2020). The study in broad terms: Samples from collaborators originated in the United States, Italy and Spain and spanned both the acute and convalescent phases of COVID-19. Subjects who had been exposed to COVID-19, were actively infected with it, or had recovered from it provided the deeply sampled blood TCRbeta repertoires that made up the dataset. Samples came from the ongoing ImmuneRACE study (first 160 participants) plus 1,254 subjects from 6 global collaborators. The repertoires were made available in a free public database intended to serve as a resource for research on the immune response to SARS-CoV-2. Where available, HLA class I and class II types were obtained from metadata supplied by the sample provider rather than from assay-based typing. Nearly every sample came with metadata listing a de-identified subject ID, COVID-19 status, age in years and sex. The prospective study material was composed of cDNA or gDNA derived from T cells, B-cell-depleted T cells, or PBMCs. Summary of the overall study and its limitations: The amount of clinical and demographic metadata varied by source and participant and was provided uncurated.

One collaborating source in Seattle enrolled patients during active infection and followed them longitudinally through the course of disease. The collaborating institutions used their own protocols to collect whole blood in K2EDTA tubes. For TCRbeta analysis, collaborators shipped samples as frozen whole blood, isolated PBMCs, or DNA extracted from either of those sample types. The immunoSEQ Assay, a bias-controlled multiplex PCR, was used to amplify TCRbeta CDR3 regions from genomic DNA. The published analysis was carried out like this. The number of nucleated cells in each sample was estimated by amplification of reference gene primers within the assay. Sequence reads were collapsed and filtered to measure the absolute abundance of every unique TCRbeta CDR3 rearrangement. For each sample, productive Simpson clonality was calculated by taking the square root of Simpson's diversity index across productive rearrangements. TCRdb took over this immuneACCESS table, retaining in-frame rearrangements with V and J assigned. Such tables are incomplete; in checked studies, under half of the missing clones stem from an unresolved V gene, and the remainder is unexplained. That table supplies the V and J calls and clone size; D and trimming were determined from the DNA. This sample is represented by about 180,000 clones; roughly 83% of them were singletons. The top ten constitute 6.5% to 9% of the sample.

A few counts support this clone. Its antigen target is currently unknown. It has no much larger one-base neighbor in the sample; base qualities were not kept. CDR1 LNHDA and CDR2 SQIVND are derived from the germline V gene (reference sequence). Deletion took 1 base off V and 5 bases off J, with a span of 12 bases between the germline ends. Including the terminal cysteine and phenylalanine, the CDR3 comprises 15 residues. The DNA shown is the 45-base CDR3, in frame from base 1. Material: peripheral blood. The TCR comes from a woman aged 40 to 49 with COVID-19, enrolled during active disease. The rearrangement combines TRBV19 with TRBJ1-5; the best D guess is TRBD1, with 6 bases matching. CDR3 sequence: CASSIVVGGHQPQHF. The sequence in DNA is TGTGCCAGTAGTATAGTCGTCGGGGGGCATCAGCCCCAGCATTTT.